The next 8 T cell receptor beta chains were all read from a single sample in a study of Ad26.COV2.S vaccination and SARS-CoV-2 variants. Treatment: about 20 received Ad26.COV2.S at low or high dose, single or two shots; 5 received placebo; per-sample allocation not given. Each sample was drawn 63 days after the first injection (of vaccine or placebo). Using immunoSEQ multiplex PCR, the repertoire was profiled, and TCRdb retains in-frame clones only, with some absent. The sample holds about 460,000 clones, 70% to 90% seen once. The input for sequencing was peripheral blood, taken in a trial of Ad26.COV2.S vaccine versus placebo. The receptors stem from a person between 18 and 65 years old who received the Ad26.COV2.S COVID-19 vaccine or a placebo.

Turning to this clone: The sample contains more than one DNA sequence encoding this CDR3. The rearrangement links TRBV5-1 to TRBJ2-3; D remains ambiguous. Germline lookup yields CDR1 SGHRS and CDR2 YFSETQ. Trimming left V 2 bases short and J 0 bases short, with 4 bases between. The CDR3 sequence is 13 residues long. The CDR3 spells CASSFGSTDTQYF. The CDR3 DNA is TGCGCCAGCAGCTTCGGCAGCACAGATACGCAGTATTTT.

The chain carries TRBV6-2 or TRBV6-3 and TRBJ1-6; possibly TRBD1 for D (5 bases). This CDR3 contains 17 residues. The germline gives CDR1 MNHEY, CDR2 SVGEGT. The ends were cut back, 5 bases at V and 0 bases at J, with 14 bases in the middle. CDR3 DNA: TGTGCCAGCAGTCCGCGGGAGGGGAGCTCCTATAATTCACCCCTCCACTTT. Its translation: CASSPREGSSYNSPLHF.

V is TRBV9 and J is TRBJ2-2; D possibly corresponds to TRBD2 (6 bases). This CDR3 is 16 amino acids long. Germline assignment: CDR1 SGDLS and CDR2 YYNGEE. V was clipped by 0 bases and J by 4 bases, with 13 bases between them. The CDR3 region has the DNA TGTGCCAGCAGCGTAGTGGCTGGAGCGGGCACCGGGGAGCTGTTTTTT. Its translation is CASSVVAGAGTGELFF. The full variable domain, completed using reference TRBV9 and TRBJ2-2, is DSGVTQTPKHLITATGQRVTLRCSPRSGDLSVYWYQQSLDQGLQFLIQYYNGEERAKGNILERFSAQQFPDLHSELNLSSLELGDSALYFCASSVVAGAGTGELFFGEGSRLTVL.

The chain combines TRBV28 with TRBJ2-2; possibly TRBD1 for D (6 bases). The germline V gene encodes CDR1 MDHEN and CDR2 SYDVKM. The CDR3 runs to 15 residues. V was trimmed by 6 bases and J by 5 bases, leaving 16 bases between them. The CDR3 reads CASRRTGFGTGELFF. The CDR3 DNA reads TGTGCCAGCAGGCGCACAGGGTTCGGAACCGGGGAGCTGTTTTTT.

V is TRBV29-1 and J is TRBJ2-5, with 7 bases fitting TRBD2. V gave up 4 bases and J gave up 4 bases; unmatched junction bases: 6. The V gene's germline CDR1 is SQVTM and CDR2 ANQGSEA. This CDR3 is built from 13 residues. The CDR3 coding sequence is TGCAGCGTTGCGGCGGGAGCAGGAGAGACCCAGTACTTC. Protein sequence: CSVAAGAGETQYF.

The CDR3 DNA sequence: TGTGCCTGGAGTATCGCCGGGGAGCTGTTTTTT. As protein: CAWSIAGELFF. The chain is built from TRBV30 and TRBJ2-2; D is unresolved. The V gene's germline CDR1 is GTSNPN and CDR2 SVGIG (reference sequence). The V and J ends lost 2 bases and 6 bases respectively, with 4 bases between them. This CDR3 has 11 residues.

The chain couples TRBV5-6 to TRBJ2-7; D gene ambiguous. This CDR3 region has 14 residues. V was cut by 3 bases and J by 2 bases, with 12 bases left in between. CDR1 and CDR2 from the germline V gene are SGHDT and YYEEEE. Here the CDR3 reads CASSSLGDTYEQYF. The CDR3 region has the DNA TGTGCCAGCAGCTCCCTCGGCGACACCTACGAGCAGTACTTC.

In this sample, this clone turned up once. An end of the junction differs from the germline gene, which may be a read error. This chain connects TRBV7-9 to TRBJ2-1; D unclear. From germline, CDR1 is SEHNR and CDR2 FQNEAQ (reference sequence). The CDR3 has 11 residues. CDR3 loop: CASSQKSLWVF. The CDR3 nucleotides are TGTGCCAGCAGCCAAAAATCCCTGTGGGTCTTC.